A single sample is the source of the 24 T cell receptor beta chains below, sequenced in a study of shared clonotypes between healthy human individuals. The repertoire was sequenced with immunoSEQ multiplex PCR; TCRdb's copy has only in-frame clones and lacks some. The sample has about 2.4 million clones; 93% are singletons. Sequenced: naive CD4+ T cells from PBMCs. The subset was: CD45RA+ positively selected. The receptors here all came from a young man in good health. Some clones in this sample may be carry-over from other donors' samples.

For this clone: Other DNA sequences from this sample encode an identical CDR3 as well. The chain carries TRBV28 and TRBJ1-2; tentative D call: TRBD1 (6 bases). Trimming stripped 3 bases from V and 3 bases from J, with 11 bases between. The CDR3 has 14 residues. Germline assignment: CDR1 MDHEN and CDR2 SYDVKM. The chain's CDR3 is CASSFSGVDYGYTF. The CDR3 nucleotides read TGTGCCAGCAGTTTTTCAGGGGTTGACTATGGCTACACCTTC.

This rearrangement joins TRBV5-1 to TRBJ2-2; unclear D gene. CDR1 and CDR2 from the germline V gene are SGHRS and YFSETQ. Trimming took off 2 bases at V and 1 base at J, with 15 bases between the two ends. The CDR3 totals 17 residues. As DNA, the CDR3 is TGCGCCAGCAGCTTTGACCCCGCCTGGGGGAACACCGGGGAGCTGTTTTTT. As protein: CASSFDPAWGNTGELFF.

The genes are TRBV5-1 and TRBJ2-1; 14 positions match TRBD2. V was clipped by 4 bases and J by 0 bases; unmatched bases: 9. Germline V CDR1 and CDR2: SGHRS, YFSETQ. This CDR3 region has 19 residues. The CDR3 region has the DNA TGCGCCAGCAGCGCTCCGGGACTAGCGGGAGCGGTCTCCTACAATGAGCAGTTCTTC. This sequence encodes CASSAPGLAGAVSYNEQFF. The full variable domain, with the rest looked up from reference TRBV5-1 and TRBJ2-1, is KAGVTQTPRYLIKTRGQQVTLSCSPISGHRSVSWYQQTPGQGLQFLFEYFSETQRNKGNFPGRFSGRQFSNSRSEMNVSTLELGDSALYLCASSAPGLAGAVSYNEQFFGPGTRLTVL.

V and J are TRBV4-2 and TRBJ2-1, with TRBD2 matching 12 bases. The J segment lost 3 bases and the V segment lost 7 bases, leaving 13 bases of the junction unmatched. This CDR3 comprises 18 residues. Germline CDR1 reads LGHNA; CDR2 reads YNFKEQ. The CDR3 is CASKISLAGGTRYNEQFF. CDR3 bases: TGTGCCAGCAAGATAAGCCTAGCGGGAGGGACCCGCTACAATGAGCAGTTCTTC.

CDR3 sequence reads: CASSSFSGGYTEAFF. CDR3 nucleotides: TGTGCCAGCAGCTCCTTTTCAGGGGGCTACACTGAAGCTTTCTTT. The chain couples TRBV7-2 to TRBJ1-1, with 8 bases fitting TRBD1. Losses at the gene ends were 4 bases for V and 3 bases for J; bases not matched to a gene: 7. CDR1 SGHTA and CDR2 FQGNSA come from the germline V gene. This CDR3 is built from 15 residues.

CDR3: CASTRGGSGGNEKLFF. In DNA, the CDR3 is TGTGCCAGCACCCGGGGAGGGTCAGGGGGTAATGAAAAACTGTTTTTT. This rearrangement joins TRBV4-2 to TRBJ1-4, with TRBD1 matching over 7 bases. Losses at the gene ends were 7 bases for V and 4 bases for J; bases not matched to a gene: 12. The germline V gene encodes CDR1 LGHNA and CDR2 YNFKEQ. CDR3 length equals 16 residues.

This chain links TRBV27 with TRBJ2-7; D is undetermined. Trimming shortened V by 2 bases and J by 2 bases, and 7 bases separated the two germline ends. Germline assignment: CDR1 MNHEY and CDR2 SMNVEV (reference sequence). The CDR3 covers 13 residues. The CDR3 loop reads CASSLGIPYEQYF. CDR3 coding DNA: TGTGCCAGCAGTTTAGGCATCCCCTACGAGCAGTACTTC.

Turning to this clone: The same CDR3 arises from other DNA sequences in this sample as well. The CDR3 reads CASSLEGGNTIYF. The CDR3 nucleotides read TGCGCCAGCAGCTTGGAGGGTGGAAACACCATATATTTT. The chain links TRBV5-1 to TRBJ1-3, with D unclear. The germline V gene encodes CDR1 SGHRS and CDR2 YFSETQ. V shed 0 bases and J shed 3 bases, with 4 bases lying between them. The CDR3 length is 13 residues.

This clone has a single count. The chain carries TRBV27 and TRBJ1-2; 9 positions match TRBD1. CDR1 is MNHEY, CDR2 SMNVEV, per germline (reference sequence). Losses at the gene ends were 6 bases for V and 8 bases for J; bases not matched to a gene: 7. This CDR3 contains 13 residues. CDR3 DNA: TGTGCCAGCAGAAGGACAGGGGTCGACGGCTACACCTTC. Translated: CASRRTGVDGYTF.

This chain links TRBV19 with TRBJ2-4; D gene unclear. The CDR3 runs 17 residues. The germline V gene encodes CDR1 LNHDA and CDR2 SQIVND (reference sequence). Trimming took off 3 bases at V and 1 base at J, with 16 bases between the two ends. CDR3 protein: CASSMGREFGAKNIQYF. The CDR3 nucleotides read TGTGCCAGTAGTATGGGAAGGGAATTCGGGGCCAAAAACATTCAGTACTTC.

The gene calls are TRBV10-3 and TRBJ2-1, with 11 bases lining up with TRBD2. Trimming removed 3 bases from V and 8 bases from J; junction bases left unmatched: 6. CDR3 length equals 15 residues. Germline V gene lookup returns CDR1 ENHRY and CDR2 SYGVKD. CDR3 bases: TGTGCCATCAGTGACCGAACTAGCGGGAGTTATGAGCAGTTCTTC. It yields the protein CAISDRTSGSYEQFF.

This chain links TRBV30 with TRBJ2-5, with D perhaps being TRBD1 or TRBD2 (5 bases each). V gave up 1 base and J gave up 5 bases, with 14 bases separating them. Germline V CDR1 and CDR2: GTSNPN, SVGIG (reference sequence). The CDR3 runs 14 residues. CDR3 in DNA: TGTGCCTGGAGTGGGGGGTTCGAGAGGGAGACCCAGTACTTC. Its translation is CAWSGGFERETQYF.

Regarding this clone: Other DNA sequences in the same sample also yield this CDR3. The rearrangement links TRBV7-2 to TRBJ2-7, with 13 bases lining up with TRBD2. The CDR3 covers 16 residues. V gave up 1 base and J gave up 3 bases; unmatched junction bases: 3. CDR1 and CDR2 from the germline V gene are SGHTA and FQGNSA. CDR3 region: CASSLDWTSGSYEQYF. The CDR3, as DNA: TGTGCCAGCAGCTTAGATTGGACTAGCGGGAGCTACGAGCAGTACTTC.

The V gene is TRBV4-1, the J gene TRBJ1-4; no definite D call. CDR1 is MGHRA and CDR2 is YSYEKL in the germline V gene. V lost 3 bases and J 7 bases, leaving 18 bases between the germline ends. CDR3 size: 16 residues. In DNA, the CDR3 is TGCGCCAGCAGCCACCAAAGGACGGAGCCGGGTGAAAAACTGTTTTTT. Amino acid sequence: CASSHQRTEPGEKLFF.

In the case of this clone: Other DNA sequences in the same sample also yield this CDR3. V usage is TRBV9 and J usage is TRBJ1-5; D unclear. Trimming removed 0 bases at V and 0 bases at J, with 7 bases between. The germline V gene has CDR1 SGDLS and CDR2 YYNGEE. This CDR3 contains 15 residues. CDR3 sequence reads: CASSVGGNSNQPQHF. The CDR3 DNA reads as TGTGCCAGCAGCGTAGGCGGGAATAGCAATCAGCCCCAGCATTTT.

The CDR3 is CASSVRSGTSYEQYF. The CDR3 nucleotides read TGTGCCAGCAGCGTACGCAGCGGAACCTCCTACGAGCAGTACTTC. This chain links TRBV9 with TRBJ2-7, with a tentative D call TRBD2 (5 bases). Germline V lookup: CDR1 SGDLS, CDR2 YYNGEE. The CDR3 covers 15 residues. V was pared by 1 base and J by 0 bases, with 11 bases between.

The V and J genes are TRBV5-1 and TRBJ2-2; 13 bases are a match to TRBD2. This CDR3 has 16 residues. Germline CDR1 reads SGHRS; CDR2 reads YFSETQ. V was clipped by 0 bases and J by 9 bases; unmatched bases: 5. The CDR3 DNA reads TGCGCCAGCAGCTTGGTAGGGACTAGCGGGACCCGGGAGCTGTTTTTT. Translation: CASSLVGTSGTRELFF. The entire variable domain, with the rest obtained from reference TRBV5-1 and TRBJ2-2, is as follows: KAGVTQTPRYLIKTRGQQVTLSCSPISGHRSVSWYQQTPGQGLQFLFEYFSETQRNKGNFPGRFSGRQFSNSRSEMNVSTLELGDSALYLCASSLVGTSGTRELFFGEGSRLTVL.

CDR3 protein: CASSTGGGYTF. The CDR3 region has the DNA TGTGCCAGCTCGACAGGGGGAGGCTACACCTTC. The chain employs TRBV18 and TRBJ1-2; 9 nucleotides line up with TRBD1. Trimming removed 6 bases from V and 8 bases from J; junction bases left unmatched: 1. This CDR3 has 11 amino acids. The germline CDR1 and CDR2 sequences are KGHSH and LQKENI.

This chain uses TRBV18 with TRBJ2-4; 10 bases fit TRBD1. The germline V gene encodes CDR1 KGHSH and CDR2 LQKENI. This CDR3 is 16 amino acids long. V shed 0 bases and J 9 bases; nucleotides not matched to a gene: 8. The CDR3 loop reads CASSPPGTGASSIQYF. The CDR3 coding sequence is TGTGCCAGCTCACCACCCGGGACAGGGGCCTCCAGCATTCAGTACTTC. The whole variable domain, filled in from reference TRBV18 and TRBJ2-4, reads NAGVMQNPRHLVRRRGQEARLRCSPMKGHSHVYWYRQLPEEGLKFMVYLQKENIIDESGMPKERFSAEFPKEGPSILRIQQVVRGDSAAYFCASSPPGTGASSIQYFGAGTRLSVL.

The CDR3 region has the DNA TGTGCCAGCAGCGTAGACGGGGCCGGATTGGGCGAGCAGTACTTC. This translates into CASSVDGAGLGEQYF. V and J are TRBV9 and TRBJ2-7; D assignment may be TRBD1 or TRBD2 (5 bases each). The CDR3 is made up of 15 amino acids. The V gene's germline CDR1 is SGDLS and CDR2 YYNGEE. Trimming cost V 0 bases and J 6 bases, with 16 bases left between them. The full variable domain, its missing parts supplied by reference TRBV9 and TRBJ2-7, is DSGVTQTPKHLITATGQRVTLRCSPRSGDLSVYWYQQSLDQGLQFLIQYYNGEERAKGNILERFSAQQFPDLHSELNLSSLELGDSALYFCASSVDGAGLGEQYFGPGTRLTVT.

V is TRBV5-4 and J is TRBJ2-5; the D gene could be TRBD1 or TRBD2 (5 bases each). Germline V lookup: CDR1 SGHNT, CDR2 YYREEE (reference sequence). V dropped 2 bases and J dropped 1 base, with 15 bases sitting between them. The CDR3 is 16 residues long. The CDR3 DNA sequence: TGTGCCAGCAGCTTATATAGGGACCGTAGCCAAGAGACCCAGTACTTC. Translating gives CASSLYRDRSQETQYF.

The V gene is TRBV7-3, the J gene TRBJ1-1; 7 bases line up with TRBD1. J was trimmed by 5 bases and V by 5 bases; bases with no gene match: 5. There are 13 residues in the CDR3. Germline V gives CDR1 SGHTA, CDR2 FQGTGA. The CDR3 reads CASSRQGITEAFF. The CDR3, as DNA: TGTGCCAGCAGCCGACAGGGTATAACTGAAGCTTTCTTT.

The V gene is TRBV27, the J gene TRBJ1-3, with a possible D match to TRBD1 (5 bases). The V gene's germline CDR1 is MNHEY and CDR2 SMNVEV (reference sequence). Trimming removed 6 bases at V and 7 bases at J, with 13 bases between. CDR3 length: 13 residues. CDR3 sequence reads: CASSDSGRNTIYF. The DNA of the CDR3 is TGTGCCAGCAGCGACTCAGGGAGGAACACCATATATTTT.

The chain couples TRBV19 to TRBJ2-1; TRBD2 matches 7 bases. The CDR3 consists of 15 residues. Germline-derived CDR1 and CDR2 are LNHDA and SQIVND (reference sequence). Unmatched junction bases numbered 10, after V lost 5 bases and J lost 6 bases. The CDR3: CASSRGSGGRNEQFF. DNA for the CDR3: TGTGCCAGTAGTCGCGGGAGCGGAGGACGCAATGAGCAGTTCTTC.